These 28 T cell receptor beta chains share one sample of origin, sequenced in a study of graft-versus-host responses after intestinal transplantation. What these receptors recognize is not known. TCRdb's copy holds only in-frame clones and misses some; the assay was immunoSEQ multiplex PCR. Of approximately 70,000 clones listed, 84% are singletons. This material consisted of unstimulated CD4+ T cells sorted from spleen or lymph node cells, taken before transplant. The source of these receptors is a human donor who was the organ donor for an intestinal transplant.

The CDR3 sequence is CASSLPDRVIRELFF. CDR3 coding DNA: TGTGCCAGCAGTCTACCGGACAGGGTGATCCGGGAGCTGTTTTTT. The chain recombines TRBV6-5 with TRBJ2-2; 8 bases are shared with TRBD1. The germline V gene has CDR1 MNHEY and CDR2 SVGAGI. J was trimmed by 9 bases and V by 5 bases; bases with no gene match: 11. This CDR3 is built from 15 residues.

This chain connects TRBV10-3 to TRBJ2-2; TRBD2 might be the D (7 bases). CDR3 length: 17 amino acids. CDR1 is ENHRY, CDR2 SYGVKD, per germline. V was clipped by 4 bases and J by 3 bases, with 18 bases between them. The CDR3 bases are TGTGCCATCAGTGCGAGTCAGGGGCTAGCGGACACCGGGGAGCTGTTTTTT. This translates into CAISASQGLADTGELFF.

The V gene is TRBV7-8, the J gene TRBJ1-1, with D maybe TRBD1 (5 bases). Germline V gene data show CDR1 as SGHVS and CDR2 as FQNEAQ. This CDR3 is built from 12 residues. Between the trimmed V and J ends, which lost 5 bases and 6 bases, there was a span of 10 bases. CDR3 sequence reads: CASSPQGSEAFF. DNA of the CDR3: TGTGCCAGCAGCCCGCAGGGTTCTGAAGCTTTCTTT.

The chain uses TRBV7-9 and TRBJ2-2, with 7 bases fitting TRBD1. CDR1 SEHNR and CDR2 FQNEAQ come from the germline V gene (reference sequence). V shed 6 bases, J shed 6 bases, and the junction held 7 bases outside the gene matches. The CDR3 sequence is 14 residues long. The CDR3 DNA follows: TGTGCCAGCAGATCCTTAGGGGGCCCCGGGGAGCTGTTTTTT. It specifies CASRSLGGPGELFF.

The chain uses TRBV4-1 and TRBJ2-1; D may be TRBD2 (6 bases). CDR1 is MGHRA and CDR2 is YSYEKL in the germline V gene. CDR3 size: 16 residues. Trimming left V 3 bases short and J 4 bases short, with 16 bases between. This chain's CDR3 is CASSQGTSPSYNEQFF. The CDR3 DNA is TGCGCCAGCAGCCAGGGGACTTCCCCCTCATACAATGAGCAGTTCTTC.

The rearrangement joins TRBV6-6 to TRBJ1-5; D remains ambiguous. The V end lost 2 bases, the J end lost 0 bases, and 8 bases lay between the germline ends. CDR3 length equals 15 residues. Germline V CDR1 and CDR2: MNHNY, SVGAGI (reference sequence). The CDR3 sequence: CASSYEAFSNQPQHF. The DNA of the CDR3 is TGTGCCAGCAGTTACGAGGCCTTTAGCAATCAGCCCCAGCATTTT.

This clone was detected once. This chain joins TRBV6-1 and TRBJ2-3; 10 nucleotides align to TRBD2. Germline CDR1 reads MNHNS; CDR2 reads SASEGT. CDR3 length equals 13 residues. V shed 7 bases, J shed 3 bases, and the junction held 1 base outside the gene matches. CDR3 protein: CASKRGGTDTQYF. CDR3 nucleotide sequence: TGTGCCAGCAAGCGGGGGGGAACAGATACGCAGTATTTT.

This chain uses TRBV15 with TRBJ2-3; 9 bases align to TRBD2. Per germline, CDR1 LNHNV and CDR2 YYDKDF (reference sequence). V dropped 0 bases and J dropped 5; count of bases not matched to a gene: 6. This CDR3 has 16 residues. CDR3 sequence: CATSRDIQRGVDTQYF. The CDR3, as DNA: TGTGCCACCAGCAGAGATATCCAGCGGGGGGTAGATACGCAGTATTTT.

V is TRBV28 and J is TRBJ2-1; 7 bases align to TRBD2. CDR1 and CDR2 (germline): MDHEN, SYDVKM. The CDR3 loop spans 17 amino acids. Trimming cost V 5 bases and J 1 base; bases outside gene matches: 11. The CDR3 coding sequence is TGTGCCAGCAGTCCGGGGGGAGCAGGGTTGTCCTACAATGAGCAGTTCTTC. Translating gives CASSPGGAGLSYNEQFF. The full variable domain, in which reference TRBV28 and TRBJ2-1 provide the parts outside the CDR3, is DVKVTQSSRYLVKRTGEKVFLECVQDMDHENMFWYRQDPGLGLRLIYFSYDVKMKEKGDIPEGYSVSREKKERFSLILESASTNQTSMYLCASSPGGAGLSYNEQFFGPGTRLTVL.

V gene TRBV2 combines with J gene TRBJ1-4, with 9 bases identical to TRBD1. V shed 4 bases and J 6 bases; nucleotides not matched to a gene: 3. The CDR3 covers 14 residues. Germline CDR1 SNHLY, CDR2 FYNNEI. CDR3: CASSGRQGDEKLFF. CDR3 coding DNA: TGTGCCAGCAGTGGGCGACAGGGGGATGAAAAACTGTTTTTT.

The rearrangement uses TRBV6-4 and TRBJ2-1, with TRBD2 identical over 7 bases. The CDR3 consists of 13 residues. J lost 13 bases, V lost 3 bases, and 9 bases had no gene match. Germline V CDR1 and CDR2: MRHNA, SNTAGT. CDR3 in amino acids: CASSEGLGSGQFF. The DNA of the CDR3 is TGTGCCAGCAGTGAAGGACTAGGATCTGGTCAGTTCTTC.

The chain has TRBV2 and TRBJ2-3; D is ambiguous. Germline V gene sequence: CDR1 SNHLY, CDR2 FYNNEI. The CDR3 spans 14 residues. The V end lost 6 bases, the J end lost 2 bases, and 12 bases lay between the germline ends. This CDR3 reads CASRRRSDTDTQYF. The CDR3 DNA sequence: TGTGCCAGCAGACGTAGGAGCGACACAGATACGCAGTATTTT.

This chain links TRBV7-9 with TRBJ1-1, with a possible D match to TRBD1 (5 bases). The length of the CDR3 is 12 residues. V shed 4 bases and J shed 8 bases, with 11 bases lying between them. Germline V CDR1 and CDR2: SEHNR, FQNEAQ (reference sequence). CDR3 DNA sequence: TGTGCCAGCAGCTCTATTTCAGGGGAAGCTTTCTTT. It specifies CASSSISGEAFF.

This clone was seen a handful of times. The V call is TRBV18, the J call TRBJ2-1, with 8 positions matching TRBD2. The CDR3 is made up of 15 amino acids. V lost 3 bases to trimming and J lost 2 bases; unmatched junction nucleotides: 3. Germline-derived CDR1 and CDR2 are KGHSH and LQKENI. CDR3 nucleotide sequence: TGTGCCAGCTCACCTATGGGACTAGCCTACAATGAGCAGTTCTTC. This gives the protein CASSPMGLAYNEQFF.

The chain recombines TRBV7-9 with TRBJ1-2, with a possible D match to TRBD1 (5 bases). V dropped 2 bases and J dropped 5 bases, with 12 bases sitting between them. The CDR3 is 14 amino acids. Germline-derived CDR1 and CDR2 are SEHNR and FQNEAQ (reference sequence). This chain's CDR3 is CASSLRQTQYGYTF. Here the CDR3 DNA reads TGTGCCAGCAGCTTAAGACAGACCCAATATGGCTACACCTTC.

The V and J genes are TRBV7-9 and TRBJ2-3, with D uncertain. The ends were cut back, 5 bases at V and 4 bases at J, with 13 bases in the middle. Germline CDR1 reads SEHNR; CDR2 reads FQNEAQ (reference sequence). The CDR3 spans 14 residues. CDR3 sequence reads: CASSLLEFADTQYF. CDR3 nucleotide sequence: TGTGCCAGCAGCCTTCTAGAGTTTGCAGATACGCAGTATTTT.

The chain uses TRBV5-6 and TRBJ1-2, with D possibly TRBD1 on 5 matching bases. Germline V gene lookup returns CDR1 SGHDT and CDR2 YYEEEE. This CDR3 comprises 12 residues. V lost 5 bases and J 8 bases, leaving 13 bases between the germline ends. The CDR3 spells CASSDSRVGYTF. The CDR3 DNA reads TGTGCCAGCAGTGACTCCAGGGTCGGCTACACCTTC.

This clone was recorded a few times. The rearrangement joins TRBV18 to TRBJ1-1; D remains unclear. The CDR3 runs 13 residues. The V gene's germline CDR1 is KGHSH and CDR2 LQKENI. V gave up 4 bases and J gave up 2 bases, with 8 bases separating them. The CDR3, as DNA: TGTGCCAGCTCACTTCAACAAAACACTGAAGCTTTCTTT. Encoded protein: CASSLQQNTEAFF.

The chain carries TRBV30 and TRBJ1-1; D remains ambiguous. Trimming left V 4 bases short and J 1 base short, with 10 bases between. Germline values: CDR1 GTSNPN, CDR2 SVGIG (reference sequence). The CDR3 length is 13 residues. In DNA, the CDR3 is TGTGCCTGGACCCGTGGAGGGAACACTGAAGCTTTCTTT. Its translation is CAWTRGGNTEAFF.

The chain carries TRBV5-1 and TRBJ2-7, with TRBD1 as a possible D gene (5 bases). The germline CDR1 and CDR2 sequences are SGHRS and YFSETQ. V was cut by 0 bases and J by 3 bases, with 10 bases left in between. CDR3 size: 14 residues. For the CDR3, the DNA is TGCGCCAGCAGCTTGGAGGGGCCCTTCTACGAGCAGTACGTC. Protein product: CASSLEGPFYEQYV.

The chain is built from TRBV27 and TRBJ1-4; D perhaps matches TRBD1 (5 bases). Germline V gene sequence: CDR1 MNHEY, CDR2 SMNVEV (reference sequence). Between the trimmed V and J ends, which lost 3 bases and 0 bases, there was a span of 8 bases. CDR3 length: 15 amino acids. The CDR3 DNA is TGTGCCAGCAGTTTCCGGACATCAACTAATGAAAAACTGTTTTTT. Translating gives CASSFRTSTNEKLFF.

This chain joins TRBV28 and TRBJ1-5; TRBD1 matches 8 bases. The CDR3 has 17 residues. Per the germline V gene, CDR1 is MDHEN and CDR2 is SYDVKM. The V and J ends lost 4 bases and 4 bases, in that order; junction bases with no gene match: 12. The DNA of the CDR3 is TGTGCCAGCAGTTCCTACATTACAGGGGGTCGGAATCAGCCCCAGCATTTT. Translation: CASSSYITGGRNQPQHF.

V gene TRBV11-2 combines with J gene TRBJ2-7, with TRBD1 matching 8 bases. The CDR3 runs 17 residues. Looked up from germline, CDR1 is SGHAT and CDR2 is FQNNGV. V shed 3 bases and J 4 bases; nucleotides not matched to a gene: 14. The DNA for the CDR3 is TGTGCCAGCAGCTTCATACGGACAGGGTCCCCCCCTTACGAGCAGTACGTC. Translation: CASSFIRTGSPPYEQYV.

The chain combines TRBV18 with TRBJ1-3, with D perhaps TRBD1 (5 bases). Looked up from germline, CDR1 is KGHSH and CDR2 is LQKENI. The CDR3 is 16 amino acids. Deletions cut 3 bases from V and 0 bases from J, with 12 bases between. Written as DNA, the CDR3 is TGTGCCAGCTCACCGTTAGGAGGGGACTCTGGAAACACCATATATTTT. Its protein is CASSPLGGDSGNTIYF.

The chain couples TRBV28 to TRBJ2-4; D uncertain. The CDR3 runs to 14 residues. V gave up 3 bases and J gave up 5 bases, with 11 bases separating them. Germline V lookup: CDR1 MDHEN, CDR2 SYDVKM. CDR3 loop: CASSLQRTQNIQYF. CDR3 coding DNA: TGTGCCAGCAGTTTGCAACGTACACAAAACATTCAGTACTTC.

V usage is TRBV27 and J usage is TRBJ2-3, with 9 bases that match TRBD2. This CDR3 comprises 15 residues. Trimming cost V 7 bases and J 2 bases; bases outside gene matches: 7. Germline CDR1 MNHEY, CDR2 SMNVEV (reference sequence). Written as DNA, the CDR3 is TGTGCCAGCATCTCGGCTAGCGGGGCCACAGATACGCAGTATTTT. This codes for CASISASGATDTQYF.

V and J are TRBV6-1 and TRBJ1-5; D call uncertain. Germline V gene data show CDR1 as MNHNS and CDR2 as SASEGT. This CDR3 comprises 18 residues. With 1 base removed from V and 3 bases from J, the gap between germline ends came to 19 bases. As DNA, the CDR3 is TGTGCCAGCAGTGAAGAAAGGAGGACGGGGTCCCTCAATCAGCCCCAGCATTTT. The encoded protein is CASSEERRTGSLNQPQHF.

This chain joins TRBV7-8 and TRBJ1-2, with 8 bases identical to TRBD1. The V segment lost 5 bases and the J segment 3 bases; nucleotides outside the gene matches: 5. The CDR3 contains 14 residues. Germline V lookup: CDR1 SGHVS, CDR2 FQNEAQ. DNA of the CDR3: TGTGCCAGCAGCGGAGGACAGGGCTACTATGGCTACACCTTC. The encoded protein is CASSGGQGYYGYTF.